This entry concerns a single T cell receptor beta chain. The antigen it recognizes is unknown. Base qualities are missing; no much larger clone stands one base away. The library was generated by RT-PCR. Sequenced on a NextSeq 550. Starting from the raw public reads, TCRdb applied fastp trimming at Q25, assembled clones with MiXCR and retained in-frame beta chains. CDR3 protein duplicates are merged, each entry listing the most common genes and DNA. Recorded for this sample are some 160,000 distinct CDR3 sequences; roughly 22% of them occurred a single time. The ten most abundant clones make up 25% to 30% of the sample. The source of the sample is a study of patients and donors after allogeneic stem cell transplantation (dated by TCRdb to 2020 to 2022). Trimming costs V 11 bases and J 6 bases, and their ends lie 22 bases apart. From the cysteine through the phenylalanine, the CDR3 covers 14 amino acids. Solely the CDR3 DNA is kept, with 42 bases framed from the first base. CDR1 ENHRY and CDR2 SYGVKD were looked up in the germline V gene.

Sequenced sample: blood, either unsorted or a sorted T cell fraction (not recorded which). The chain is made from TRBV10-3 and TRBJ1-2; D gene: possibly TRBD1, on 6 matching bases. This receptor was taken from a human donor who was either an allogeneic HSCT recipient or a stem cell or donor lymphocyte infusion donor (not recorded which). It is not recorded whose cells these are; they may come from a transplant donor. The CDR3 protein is CACNPEGGLDGYTF. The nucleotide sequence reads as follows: TGTGCCTGCAACCCCGAGGGGGGTTTAGATGGCTACACCTTC.